This T cell receptor beta chain was retrieved from a study of cytomegalovirus exposure and HLA in healthy donors. V was shortened by 6 bases and J by 7 bases, with 18 bases between the two germline ends. The CDR3 extends over 14 amino acids. The V gene's germline CDR1 is SQVTM and CDR2 ANQGSEA. PCR involved 60 Vbeta and 13 Jbeta primers. Here immunoSEQ multiplex PCR was the method, and the copy in TCRdb shows in-frame clones only, minus some. The repertoire has over 100,000 clones, approximately 71% of them found once; the top ten carry 9.6%. This receptor was obtained from a male donor in good health and CMV-seropositive. J is TRBJ2-2 and V is TRBV29-1; D might be TRBD2 (6 bases). Sequencing was carried out using PBMCs. CDR3 DNA: TGCAGCGTAGAACTTTTTGGAGGGATCGGGGAGCTGTTTTTT. It yields the protein CSVELFGGIGELFF.